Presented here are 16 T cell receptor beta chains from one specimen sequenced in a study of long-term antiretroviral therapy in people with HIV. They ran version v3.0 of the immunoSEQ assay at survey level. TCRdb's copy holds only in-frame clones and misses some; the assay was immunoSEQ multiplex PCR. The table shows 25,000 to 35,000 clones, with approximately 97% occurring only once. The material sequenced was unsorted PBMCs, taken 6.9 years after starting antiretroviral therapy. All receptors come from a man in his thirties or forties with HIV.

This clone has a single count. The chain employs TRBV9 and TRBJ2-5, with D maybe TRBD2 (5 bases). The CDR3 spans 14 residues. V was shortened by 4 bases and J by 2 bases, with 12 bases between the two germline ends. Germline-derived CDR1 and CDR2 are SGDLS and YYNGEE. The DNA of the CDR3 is TGTGCCAGCAGCAAGGGAGAGAAACAAGAGACCCAGTACTTC. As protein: CASSKGEKQETQYF.

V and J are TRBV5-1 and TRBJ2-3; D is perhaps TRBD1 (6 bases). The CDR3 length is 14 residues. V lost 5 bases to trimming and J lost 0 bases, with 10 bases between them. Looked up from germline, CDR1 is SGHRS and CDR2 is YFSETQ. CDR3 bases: TGCGCCAGCAGAATTACAGGGAGCACAGATACGCAGTATTTT. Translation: CASRITGSTDTQYF. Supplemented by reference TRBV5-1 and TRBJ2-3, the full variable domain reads KAGVTQTPRYLIKTRGQQVTLSCSPISGHRSVSWYQQTPGQGLQFLFEYFSETQRNKGNFPGRFSGRQFSNSRSEMNVSTLELGDSALYLCASRITGSTDTQYFGPGTRLTVL.

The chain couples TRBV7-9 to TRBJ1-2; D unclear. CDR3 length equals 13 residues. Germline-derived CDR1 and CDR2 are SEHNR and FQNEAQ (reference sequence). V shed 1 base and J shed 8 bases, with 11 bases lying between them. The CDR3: CASSLERVRGYTF. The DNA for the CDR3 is TGTGCCAGCAGCTTAGAGAGGGTGCGGGGCTACACCTTC.

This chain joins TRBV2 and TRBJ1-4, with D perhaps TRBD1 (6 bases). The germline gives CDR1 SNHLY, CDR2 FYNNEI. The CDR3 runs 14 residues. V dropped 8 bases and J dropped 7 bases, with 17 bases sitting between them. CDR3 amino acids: CASVDGQQLEKLFF. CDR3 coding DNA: TGTGCCAGCGTCGATGGACAGCAACTTGAAAAACTGTTTTTT. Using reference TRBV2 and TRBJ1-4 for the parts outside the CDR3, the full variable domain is EPEVTQTPSHQVTQMGQEVILRCVPISNHLYFYWYRQILGQKVEFLVSFYNNEISEKSEIFDDQFSVERPDGSNFTLKIRSTKLEDSAMYFCASVDGQQLEKLFFGSGTQLSVL.

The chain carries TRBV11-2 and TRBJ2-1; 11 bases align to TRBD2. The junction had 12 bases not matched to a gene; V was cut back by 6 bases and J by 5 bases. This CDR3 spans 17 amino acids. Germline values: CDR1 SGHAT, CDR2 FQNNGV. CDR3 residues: CASSRTSGSPPHNEQFF. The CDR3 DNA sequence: TGTGCCAGCAGTCGAACTAGCGGGAGCCCTCCCCACAATGAGCAGTTCTTC.

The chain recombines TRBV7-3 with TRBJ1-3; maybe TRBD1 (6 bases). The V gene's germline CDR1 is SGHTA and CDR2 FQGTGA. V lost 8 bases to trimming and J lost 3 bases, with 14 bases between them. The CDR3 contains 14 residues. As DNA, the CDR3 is TGTGCCAGCGGGGCAGGGGAACTTGGAAACACCATATATTTT. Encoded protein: CASGAGELGNTIYF.

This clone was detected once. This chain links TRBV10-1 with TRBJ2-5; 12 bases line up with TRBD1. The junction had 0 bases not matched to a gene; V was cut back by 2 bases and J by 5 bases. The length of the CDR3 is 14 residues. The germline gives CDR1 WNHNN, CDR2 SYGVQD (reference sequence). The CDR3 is CASSEGTGGETQYF. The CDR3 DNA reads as TGCGCCAGCAGTGAGGGGACAGGGGGCGAGACCCAGTACTTC.

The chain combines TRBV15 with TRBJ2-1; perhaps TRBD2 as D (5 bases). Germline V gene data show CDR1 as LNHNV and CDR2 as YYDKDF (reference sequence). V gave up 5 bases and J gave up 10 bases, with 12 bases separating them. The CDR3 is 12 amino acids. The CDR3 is CATSHSGSEQFF. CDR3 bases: TGTGCCACCAGCCACAGCGGTAGCGAGCAGTTCTTC.

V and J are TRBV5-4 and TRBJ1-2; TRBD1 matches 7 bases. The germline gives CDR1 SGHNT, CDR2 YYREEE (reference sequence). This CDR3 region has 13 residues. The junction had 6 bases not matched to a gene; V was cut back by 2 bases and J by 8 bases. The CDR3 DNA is TGTGCCAGCAGCTTTGGCCAGGGGGGAGGCTACACCTTC. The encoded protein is CASSFGQGGGYTF.

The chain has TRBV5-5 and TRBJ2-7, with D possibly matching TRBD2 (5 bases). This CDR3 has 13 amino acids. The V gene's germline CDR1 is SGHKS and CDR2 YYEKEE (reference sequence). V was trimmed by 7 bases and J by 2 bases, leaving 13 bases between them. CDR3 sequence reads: CASVSSTTYEQYF. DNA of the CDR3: TGTGCCAGCGTCTCTAGCACCACCTACGAGCAGTACTTC.

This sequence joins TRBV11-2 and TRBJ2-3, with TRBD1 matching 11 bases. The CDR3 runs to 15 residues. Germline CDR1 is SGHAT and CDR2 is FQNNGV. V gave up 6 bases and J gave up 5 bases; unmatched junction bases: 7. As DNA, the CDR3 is TGTGCCAGCAGGACCGGGACAGGGGGTATAGATACGCAGTATTTT. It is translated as CASRTGTGGIDTQYF.

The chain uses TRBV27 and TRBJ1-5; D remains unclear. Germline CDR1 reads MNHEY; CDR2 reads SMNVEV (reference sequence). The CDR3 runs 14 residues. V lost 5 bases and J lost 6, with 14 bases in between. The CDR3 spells CASSLSFTSQPQHF. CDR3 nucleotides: TGTGCCAGCAGTCTGAGTTTTACATCTCAGCCCCAGCATTTT.

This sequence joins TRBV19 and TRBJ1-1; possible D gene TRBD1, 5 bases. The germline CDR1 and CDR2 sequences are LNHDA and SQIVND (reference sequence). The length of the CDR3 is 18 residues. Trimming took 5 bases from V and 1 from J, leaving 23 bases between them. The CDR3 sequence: CASSLFPRGSAKNTEAFF. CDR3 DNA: TGTGCCAGTAGTTTATTCCCCCGGGGCTCAGCCAAGAACACTGAAGCTTTCTTT.

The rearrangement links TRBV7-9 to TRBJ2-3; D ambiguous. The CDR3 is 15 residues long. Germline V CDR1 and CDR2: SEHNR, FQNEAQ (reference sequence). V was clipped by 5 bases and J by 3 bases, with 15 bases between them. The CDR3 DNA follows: TGTGCCAGCAGCCCCACGACCCGCCGAACAGATACGCAGTATTTT. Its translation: CASSPTTRRTDTQYF.

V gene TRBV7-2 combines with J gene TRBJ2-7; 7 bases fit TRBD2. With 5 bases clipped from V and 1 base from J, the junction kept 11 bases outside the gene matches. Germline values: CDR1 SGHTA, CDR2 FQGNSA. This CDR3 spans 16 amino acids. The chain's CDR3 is CASSPRGVLGSYEQYF. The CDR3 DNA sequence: TGTGCCAGCAGCCCACGGGGGGTCCTGGGGTCCTACGAGCAGTACTTC.

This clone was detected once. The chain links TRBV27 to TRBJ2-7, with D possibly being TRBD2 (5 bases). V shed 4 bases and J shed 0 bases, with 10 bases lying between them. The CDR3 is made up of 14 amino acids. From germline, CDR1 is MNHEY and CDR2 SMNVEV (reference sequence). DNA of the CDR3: TGTGCCAGCAGTTCCCCGACTACCTCCTACGAGCAGTACTTC. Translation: CASSSPTTSYEQYF.